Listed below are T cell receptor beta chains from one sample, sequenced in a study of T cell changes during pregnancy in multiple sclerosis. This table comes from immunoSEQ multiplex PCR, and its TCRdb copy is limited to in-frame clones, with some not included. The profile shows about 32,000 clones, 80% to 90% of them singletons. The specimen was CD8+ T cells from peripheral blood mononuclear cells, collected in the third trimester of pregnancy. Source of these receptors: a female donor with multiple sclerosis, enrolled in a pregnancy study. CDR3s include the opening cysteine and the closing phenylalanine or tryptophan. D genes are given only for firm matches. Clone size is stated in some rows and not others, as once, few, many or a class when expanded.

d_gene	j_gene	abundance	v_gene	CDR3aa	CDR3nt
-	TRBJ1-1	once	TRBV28	CASSLWVGETNMNTEAFF	TGTGCCAGCAGTTTATGGGTTGGGGAGACTAATATGAACACTGAAGCTTTCTTT
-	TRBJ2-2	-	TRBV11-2	CASSFRGPNTGELFF	TGTGCCAGCAGCTTCCGGGGTCCGAACACCGGGGAGCTGTTTTTT
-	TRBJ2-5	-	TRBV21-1	CASSKKYGTGAKEETQYF	TGTGCCAGCAGCAAAAAATACGGGACAGGGGCAAAAGAAGAGACCCAGTACTTC
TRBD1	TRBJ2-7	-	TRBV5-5	CASSLAGSGTGIYEQYF	TGTGCCAGCAGCTTGGCTGGCTCCGGGACAGGGATCTACGAGCAGTACTTC
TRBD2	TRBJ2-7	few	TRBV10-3	CAISDPAGGRFYEQYF	TGTGCCATCAGTGACCCGGCGGGCGGGAGGTTCTACGAGCAGTACTTC
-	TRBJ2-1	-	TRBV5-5	CASSLSGTYNEQFF	TGTGCCAGCAGTTTGTCCGGGACTTACAATGAGCAGTTCTTC
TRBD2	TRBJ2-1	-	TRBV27	CASSAGTIAYNEQFF	TGTGCCAGCAGCGCCGGGACTATCGCCTACAATGAGCAGTTCTTC
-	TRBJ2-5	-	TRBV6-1	CASSEWTGNQETQYF	TGTGCCAGCAGTGAATGGACGGGAAACCAAGAGACCCAGTACTTC
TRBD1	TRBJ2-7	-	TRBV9	CASSVDTGDFYEQYF	TGTGCCAGCAGCGTAGACACAGGGGATTTTTACGAGCAGTACTTC
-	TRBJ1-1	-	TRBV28	CASRSLRDMNTEAFF	TGTGCCAGCAGATCTCTTCGAGACATGAACACTGAAGCTTTCTTT
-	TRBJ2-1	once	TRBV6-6	CASSLARSSYNEQFF	TGTGCCAGCAGTTTAGCGAGGAGCTCCTACAATGAGCAGTTCTTC